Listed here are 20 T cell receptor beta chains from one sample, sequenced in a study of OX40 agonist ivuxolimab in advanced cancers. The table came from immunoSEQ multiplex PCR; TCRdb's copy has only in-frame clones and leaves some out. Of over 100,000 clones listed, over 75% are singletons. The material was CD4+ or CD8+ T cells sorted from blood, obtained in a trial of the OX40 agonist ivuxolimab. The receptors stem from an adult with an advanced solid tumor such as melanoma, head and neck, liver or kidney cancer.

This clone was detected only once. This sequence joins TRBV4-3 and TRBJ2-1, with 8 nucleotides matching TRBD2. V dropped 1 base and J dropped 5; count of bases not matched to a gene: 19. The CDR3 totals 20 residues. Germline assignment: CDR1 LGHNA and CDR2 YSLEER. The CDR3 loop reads CASSQAGGVPGPYLDNEQFF. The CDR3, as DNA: TGCGCCAGCAGCCAAGCGGGAGGGGTTCCCGGTCCATACTTGGACAATGAGCAGTTCTTC.

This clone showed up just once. The CDR3 nucleotides read TGTGCCAGCAGTTTAAATTCAGGGAAGGGGGCCTACGAGCAGTACTTC. This encodes CASSLNSGKGAYEQYF. The chain couples TRBV28 to TRBJ2-7, with D perhaps TRBD1 (6 bases). The CDR3 is 16 amino acids. The V gene lost 2 bases and the J gene lost 2 bases, with 16 bases spanning the gap. Germline V gene data show CDR1 as MDHEN and CDR2 as SYDVKM.

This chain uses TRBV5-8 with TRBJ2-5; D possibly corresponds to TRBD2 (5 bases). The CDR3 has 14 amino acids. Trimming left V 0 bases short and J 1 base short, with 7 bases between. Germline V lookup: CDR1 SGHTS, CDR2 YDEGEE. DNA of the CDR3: TGTGCCAGCAGCTTGGCGGGATCCCAAGAGACCCAGTACTTC. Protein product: CASSLAGSQETQYF.

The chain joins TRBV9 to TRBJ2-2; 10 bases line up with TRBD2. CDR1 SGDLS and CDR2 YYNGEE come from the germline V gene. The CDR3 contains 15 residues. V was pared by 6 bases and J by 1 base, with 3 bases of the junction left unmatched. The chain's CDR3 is CASTLAGENTGELFF. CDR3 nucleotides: TGTGCCAGCACCCTAGCGGGGGAGAACACCGGGGAGCTGTTTTTT. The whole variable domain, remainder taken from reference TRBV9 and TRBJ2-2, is DSGVTQTPKHLITATGQRVTLRCSPRSGDLSVYWYQQSLDQGLQFLIQYYNGEERAKGNILERFSAQQFPDLHSELNLSSLELGDSALYFCASTLAGENTGELFFGEGSRLTVL.

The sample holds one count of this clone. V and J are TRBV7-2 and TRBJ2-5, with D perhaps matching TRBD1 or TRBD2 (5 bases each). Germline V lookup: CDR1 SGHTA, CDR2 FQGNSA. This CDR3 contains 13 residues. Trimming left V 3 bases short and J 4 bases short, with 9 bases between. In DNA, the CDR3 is TGTGCCAGCAGCTTTGGGGGTCTAGAGACCCAGTACTTC. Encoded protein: CASSFGGLETQYF.

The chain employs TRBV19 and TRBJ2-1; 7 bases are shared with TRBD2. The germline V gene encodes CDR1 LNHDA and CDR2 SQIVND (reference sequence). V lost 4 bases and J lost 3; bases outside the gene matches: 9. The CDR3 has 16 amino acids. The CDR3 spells CASSTPSGTLYNEQFF. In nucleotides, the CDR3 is TGTGCCAGTAGTACCCCCAGCGGGACCCTCTACAATGAGCAGTTCTTC.

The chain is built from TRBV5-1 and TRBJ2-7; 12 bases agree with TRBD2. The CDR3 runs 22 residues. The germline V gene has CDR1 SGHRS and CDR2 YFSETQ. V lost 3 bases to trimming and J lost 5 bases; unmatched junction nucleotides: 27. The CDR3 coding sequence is TGCGCCAGCAGCTGGAGCGGACTAGCGGGGATACAATTGGGGAAAAAAGGTGACGAGCAGTACTTC. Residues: CASSWSGLAGIQLGKKGDEQYF. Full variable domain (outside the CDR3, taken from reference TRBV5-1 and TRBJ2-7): KAGVTQTPRYLIKTRGQQVTLSCSPISGHRSVSWYQQTPGQGLQFLFEYFSETQRNKGNFPGRFSGRQFSNSRSEMNVSTLELGDSALYLCASSWSGLAGIQLGKKGDEQYFGPGTRLTVT.

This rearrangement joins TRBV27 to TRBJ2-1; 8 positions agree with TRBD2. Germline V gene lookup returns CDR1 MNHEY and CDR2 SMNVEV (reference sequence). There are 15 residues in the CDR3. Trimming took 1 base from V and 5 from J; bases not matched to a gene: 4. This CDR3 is CASSLWVAGHNEQFF. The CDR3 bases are TGTGCCAGCAGTTTATGGGTAGCGGGACACAATGAGCAGTTCTTC.

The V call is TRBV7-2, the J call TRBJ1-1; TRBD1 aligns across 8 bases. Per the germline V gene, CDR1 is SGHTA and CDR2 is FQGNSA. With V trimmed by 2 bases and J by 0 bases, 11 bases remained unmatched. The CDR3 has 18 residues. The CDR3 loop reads CASSLRMGTGELNTEAFF. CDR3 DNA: TGTGCCAGCAGCTTAAGGATGGGGACAGGAGAACTGAACACTGAAGCTTTCTTT.

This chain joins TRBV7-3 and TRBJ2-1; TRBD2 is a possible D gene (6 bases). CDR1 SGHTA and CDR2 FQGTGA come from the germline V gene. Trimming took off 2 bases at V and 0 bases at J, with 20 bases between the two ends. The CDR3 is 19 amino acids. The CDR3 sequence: CASSLPPTGSGSSYNEQFF. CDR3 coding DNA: TGTGCCAGCAGCTTACCCCCTACGGGTAGCGGAAGCTCCTACAATGAGCAGTTCTTC.

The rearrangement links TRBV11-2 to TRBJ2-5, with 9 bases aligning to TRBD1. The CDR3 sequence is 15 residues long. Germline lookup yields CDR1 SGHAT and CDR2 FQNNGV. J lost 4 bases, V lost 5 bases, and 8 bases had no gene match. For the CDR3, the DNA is TGTGCCAGCAGCCCGGGGACAGGGAAACGAGAGACCCAGTACTTC. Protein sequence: CASSPGTGKRETQYF. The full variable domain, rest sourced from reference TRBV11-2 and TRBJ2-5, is EAGVAQSPRYKIIEKRQSVAFWCNPISGHATLYWYQQILGQGPKLLIQFQNNGVVDDSQLPKDRFSAERLKGVDSTLKIQPAKLEDSAVYLCASSPGTGKRETQYFGPGTRLLVL.

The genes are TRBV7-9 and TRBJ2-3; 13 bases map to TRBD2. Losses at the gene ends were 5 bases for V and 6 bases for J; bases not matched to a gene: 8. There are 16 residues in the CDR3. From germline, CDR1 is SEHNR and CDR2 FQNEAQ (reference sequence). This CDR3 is CASSTGLAGRLDTQYF. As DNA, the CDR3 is TGTGCCAGCAGCACGGGACTAGCGGGACGACTTGATACGCAGTATTTT.

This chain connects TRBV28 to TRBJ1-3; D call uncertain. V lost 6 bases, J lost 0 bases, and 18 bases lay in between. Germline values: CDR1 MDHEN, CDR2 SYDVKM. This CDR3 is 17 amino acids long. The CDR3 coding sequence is TGTGCCAGCAGACGAATAGAGGGCCGCCGCTCTGGAAACACCATATATTTT. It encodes CASRRIEGRRSGNTIYF.

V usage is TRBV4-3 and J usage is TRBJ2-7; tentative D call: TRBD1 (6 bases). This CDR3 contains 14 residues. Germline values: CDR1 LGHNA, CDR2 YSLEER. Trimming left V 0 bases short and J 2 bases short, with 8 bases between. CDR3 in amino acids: CASSQEGAAYEQYF. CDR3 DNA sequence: TGCGCCAGCAGCCAAGAGGGGGCGGCCTACGAGCAGTACTTC.

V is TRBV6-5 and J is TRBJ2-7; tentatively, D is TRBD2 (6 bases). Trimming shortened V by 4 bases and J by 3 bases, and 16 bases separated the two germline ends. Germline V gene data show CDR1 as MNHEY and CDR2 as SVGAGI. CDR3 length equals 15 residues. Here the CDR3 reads CASSSAGSLFYEQYF. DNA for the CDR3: TGTGCCAGCAGTTCCGCGGGGTCTTTATTCTACGAGCAGTACTTC.

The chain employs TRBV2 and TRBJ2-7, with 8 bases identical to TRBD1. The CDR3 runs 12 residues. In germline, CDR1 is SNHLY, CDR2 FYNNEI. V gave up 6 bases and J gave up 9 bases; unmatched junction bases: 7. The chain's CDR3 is CASRGTGSAQYF. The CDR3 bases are TGTGCCAGCAGGGGGACAGGTTCTGCGCAGTACTTC.

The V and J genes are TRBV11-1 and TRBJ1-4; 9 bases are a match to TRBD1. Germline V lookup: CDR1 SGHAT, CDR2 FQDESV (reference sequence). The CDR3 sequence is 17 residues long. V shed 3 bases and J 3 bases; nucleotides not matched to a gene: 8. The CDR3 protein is CASSLNRGRAANEKLFF. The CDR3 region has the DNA TGTGCCAGCAGCTTGAACAGGGGGCGCGCGGCTAATGAAAAACTGTTTTTT. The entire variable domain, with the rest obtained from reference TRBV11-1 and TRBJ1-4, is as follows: EAEVAQSPRYKITEKSQAVAFWCDPISGHATLYWYRQILGQGPELLVQFQDESVVDDSQLPKDRFSAERLKGVDSTLKIQPAELGDSAMYLCASSLNRGRAANEKLFFGSGTQLSVL.

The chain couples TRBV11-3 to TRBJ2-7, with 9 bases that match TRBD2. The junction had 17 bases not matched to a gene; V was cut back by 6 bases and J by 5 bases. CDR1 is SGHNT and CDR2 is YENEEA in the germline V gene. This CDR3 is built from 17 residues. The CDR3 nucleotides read TGTGCCAGCAGTCAAGCTAGCGGGACCCTCCTCGTCCACGAGCAGTACTTC. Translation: CASSQASGTLLVHEQYF. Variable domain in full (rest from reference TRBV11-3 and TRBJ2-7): EAGVVQSPRYKIIEKKQPVAFWCNPISGHNTLYWYLQNLGQGPELLIRYENEEAVDDSQLPKDRFSAERLKGVDSTLKIQPAELGDSAVYLCASSQASGTLLVHEQYFGPGTRLTVT.

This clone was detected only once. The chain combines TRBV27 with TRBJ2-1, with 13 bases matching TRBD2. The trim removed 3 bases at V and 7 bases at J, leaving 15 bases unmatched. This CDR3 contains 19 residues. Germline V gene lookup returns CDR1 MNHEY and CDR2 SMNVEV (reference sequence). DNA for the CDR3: TGTGCCAGCAGTTTCGGGACTAGCGGGATCGGCCCTCTCCGGAATGAGCAGTTCTTC. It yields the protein CASSFGTSGIGPLRNEQFF.

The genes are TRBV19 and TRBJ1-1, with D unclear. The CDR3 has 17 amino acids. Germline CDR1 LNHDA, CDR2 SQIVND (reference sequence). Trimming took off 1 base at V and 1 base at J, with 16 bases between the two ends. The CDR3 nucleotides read TGTGCCAGTAGTATAGCCGGGGAAGCCATCCCGAACACTGAAGCTTTCTTT. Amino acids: CASSIAGEAIPNTEAFF.